Listed below are T cell receptor beta chains from one sample, sequenced in a study of shared clonotypes between healthy human individuals. Method: immunoSEQ multiplex PCR; TCRdb's copy keeps in-frame clones and lacks some. Of about 2.1 million clones in the sample, just over 90% are singletons; the top ten hold about 1.7%. The source material was naive CD8+ T cells from PBMCs. These receptors all stem from a man aged 18 to 35 in good health. Some clones in this sample may be carry-over from other donors' samples. CDR3s leave out the opening cysteine and the closing phenylalanine or tryptophan.

TRBV11-2	TRBJ2-2	12	ASSLAGYGGELF
TRBV29-1	TRBJ2-4	14	SVDSPDTLAKNIQY
TRBV5-4	TRBJ2-5	13	ASSLARTAQETQY
TRBV30	TRBJ1-1	11	AWDGTVNTEAF
TRBV4-3	TRBJ2-3	13	ASSQKRGLGDTQY
TRBV4-1	TRBJ1-5	13	ASSQRRDREQPQH
TRBV25-1	TRBJ1-4	13	ASSESGATNEKLF
TRBV4-1	TRBJ2-1	14	ASSQDRWSSYNEQF
TRBV6-5	TRBJ2-2	9	ASSYLGELF
TRBV30	TRBJ2-7	12	AWSVGTSWDEQY
TRBV7-3	TRBJ1-2	13	ASSSTPGQHYGYT
TRBV7-9	TRBJ1-4	12	ASSQTTTTDQLF
TRBV28	TRBJ2-3	13	ASRPGYSSTDTQY
TRBV27	TRBJ2-1	14	ASSLSASGVINEQF
TRBV15	TRBJ2-7	14	ATSTRPRRSSYEQY
TRBV7-9	TRBJ2-2	12	APEVWGGTGELF
TRBV4-1	TRBJ1-6	13	ASSQTQGGNSPLH
TRBV7-8	TRBJ1-2	14	ASSTEAAGQGIGYT
TRBV5-4	TRBJ2-7	13	ASSLGRAGGYEQY
TRBV19	TRBJ1-2	13	ASSIDGGWNYGYT
TRBV11-3	TRBJ2-7	12	ASSPHQSRAVQY
TRBV20-1	TRBJ2-5	9	SAPMDGFQY
TRBV5-8	TRBJ2-7	11	ASSLGGGYEQY
TRBV5-1	-	12	ASSPRQATYEQY
TRBV7-3	TRBJ2-4	14	ASSLLGREVKNIQY
TRBV19	TRBJ2-7	12	ASSMVGDGLEQY
TRBV29-1	TRBJ2-7	13	SAEYTSALAYEQY
TRBV11-2	TRBJ2-7	13	ASSLAEGGYYEQY
TRBV29-1	TRBJ1-1	14	SVEDGAAGGATEAF
TRBV10-3	TRBJ1-2	12	AISESKSGYGYT
TRBV12-5	TRBJ2-5	15	ASGLGGLAGGSATQY
TRBV4-3	TRBJ2-2	14	ASSPVDRADTGELF
TRBV7-8	TRBJ2-7	13	ASSTGGTSFYEQY
TRBV7-6	TRBJ1-1	11	ASSPKLNTEAF
TRBV7-9	TRBJ1-1	11	ASSLVMNTEAF
TRBV27	TRBJ1-5	13	ASSPERGSNQPQH
TRBV6-6	TRBJ1-1	13	ASSSDRAMNTEAF
TRBV6-5	TRBJ2-7	14	ASSYNSGSEGYEQY
TRBV5-6	TRBJ1-1	12	ASSTGQSYTEAF
TRBV5-6	TRBJ1-5	11	ASSLGANQPQH
TRBV27	TRBJ2-2	11	ASSPDRTGELF
TRBV19	TRBJ2-7	11	ASSSRAGDEQY
TRBV9	TRBJ2-7	13	ASSVGTSGSSEQY
TRBV7-2	TRBJ2-1	14	ASSPRTGEHYNEQF
TRBV4-1	-	12	ASSPGTASYEQY
TRBV5-1	TRBJ1-2	14	ASSLRNEGTNYGYT
TRBV7-9	TRBJ2-3	12	ASRRGPYTDTQY
TRBV14	TRBJ2-5	13	ASSPRTIKEETQY